This TCR beta chain emerged from a study of blood T cells in healthy people across ages. Study-level background: Per two T cells, template switching captured roughly one barcoded beta molecule.

Whole-study results and caveats: Long-lived and aged donors differed, with more naive CD4+ cells and higher diversity in the long-lived. Strong correlation was found linking TCR beta diversity to naive T cell percentage.

Points on this clonotype: The antigen is undetermined.

A second about 7 to 12 cycle PCR used barcoded and J-beta primers. TCRdb re-analysed the 5' RACE reads in MiXCR, keeping a single row per CDR3 protein. The sample contains around 1,500,000 distinct CDR3 sequences, 42% of which appear only once. Germline trimming cut 6 bases from V and 1 base from J; bases unmatched to any gene: 8. CDR1 and CDR2 (germline): SNHLY, FYNNEI. CDR3 length: 16 residues. The TCR sequence derives from a woman aged 18 to 35 in good health. The sequencing input was blood. V is TRBV2 and J is TRBJ2-7, with TRBD1 matching 11 bases. DNA of the CDR3: TGTGCCAGCAGGGACGGACAGGGGGCAAGTTCCTACGAGCAGTACTTC. This gives the protein CASRDGQGASSYEQYF. Full variable domain (rest looked up from reference TRBV2 and TRBJ2-7): EPEVTQTPSHQVTQMGQEVILRCVPISNHLYFYWYRQILGQKVEFLVSFYNNEISEKSEIFDDQFSVERPDGSNFTLKIRSTKLEDSAMYFCASRDGQGASSYEQYFGPGTRLTVT.